This TCR beta chain comes out of a study of CD8+ T cells in alopecia areata. Study-wide context: Tofacitinib administration to treated patients was oral, at 5 to 10 mg twice daily.

A few counts support this clone. Its specificity is not known. cDNA serving as the sequencing template came from extracted, reverse transcribed RNA. Libraries were prepared by immunoSEQ multiplex PCR; TCRdb keeps only in-frame clonotypes and omits some of them. This sample has some 200,000 clones, with roughly 64% found just once. Trimming took 0 bases from V and 1 from J, leaving 4 bases between them. Germline CDR1 reads SGHRS; CDR2 reads YFSETQ. The CDR3 runs to 13 residues. Treatment denoted: oral pan-JAK inhibitor, 5-10 mg twice daily. Study findings and constraints: Scalp and blood samples kept many expanded lesional clones throughout tofacitinib.

Sequenced here: CD4+ T cells sorted from blood, sampled at week 24, from a patient treated with tofacitinib. The chain recombines TRBV5-1 with TRBJ1-1; D uncertain. The clonotype originates from a human donor with alopecia areata. The CDR3 DNA reads as TGCGCCAGCAGCTTGGAGACGAACACTGAAGCTTTCTTT. Protein sequence: CASSLETNTEAFF. The full variable domain, rest sourced from reference TRBV5-1 and TRBJ1-1, is KAGVTQTPRYLIKTRGQQVTLSCSPISGHRSVSWYQQTPGQGLQFLFEYFSETQRNKGNFPGRFSGRQFSNSRSEMNVSTLELGDSALYLCASSLETNTEAFFGQGTRLTVV.